Below, one TCR beta chain is given with its context. In this sample, this clonotype turned up many times. Its antigen has not been determined. Per-base quality was not reported, and no clone a single base away is much larger than it. Library construction relied on PCR. Reads for this sample came from an Illumina HiSeq 2500. Molecular barcoding was employed in the preparation of TCR libraries, with unique molecular identifiers being used to normalize TCRbeta repertoire quantification. TCRdb redid the processing of the public reads, applying fastp at Q25 and MiXCR, and retained in-frame beta chains. Entries that share a CDR3 protein sequence are merged under the most common genes and DNA. The table for this sample lists 250,000 to 300,000 distinct CDR3 sequences; around 10% of them were counted only once. The top ten clonotypes cover around 22% of the sample. This entry belongs to a study of T-cell reconstitution after alpha-beta-depleted transplantation in children (TCRdb year 2016). For the wider study: The study quantitatively tracked T-cell immune reconstitution after TCRalphabeta/CD19-depleted allogeneic hematopoietic cell transplantation in children using TCR repertoire profiling. The paper as a whole reports these results and caveats: Hyperexpanded clone frequencies declined over subsequent months; after one year, T-cell counts and TCRbeta diversity were mostly attributed to newly produced T cells. In some patients, high TCRbeta diversity at day 60 was attributed to recipient T cells and intrathymic progenitors that had survived conditioning. The apparently early alphabetaT-cell count recovery about two months after transplant was reportedly dependent on only several hundred rapidly expanded clones derived from non-depleted graft cells.

Reading the label with the study, this specimen's treatment or condition is: allogeneic hematopoietic cell transplantation with graft depleted of TCRalphabeta T cells and CD19 B cells. The children who served as transplant recipients had been given grafts of TCRalphabeta/CD19-depleted allogeneic hematopoietic cells. The receptor comes from a male patient aged 2 to 9 who had a stem cell transplant for chronic granulomatous disease, so the T cells may come from the graft donor. The starting material was peripheral blood, obtained 180 days after TCRalphabeta/CD19-depleted stem cell transplant.

The bases are TGTGCCAGCAGCCCTGGGCGGTCCCTTTACACAGATACGCAGTATTTT. It specifies CASSPGRSLYTDTQYF. The rearranged segments are TRBV7-9 and TRBJ2-3; no D segment can be confidently identified. The CDR3 numbers 16 residues from cysteine through phenylalanine. CDR3 DNA is the only sequence kept; it has 48 bases, read in frame from the first base. CDR1 and CDR2 (SEHNR, FQNEAQ) derive from the germline V gene (reference sequence). V loses 5 bases, J loses 2 bases, and the germline ends lie 17 bases apart.